Here is one TCR beta chain with its context. What it recognizes is unknown. The entry originates in a study of graft-versus-host responses after intestinal transplantation. About the study: Tacrolimus plus steroids were given to all recipients for approximately 3 years, preceded by anti-thymocyte globulin induction. Study results and caveats: Across patients carrying graft-donor T cell macrochimerism, allografts held high graft-versus-host to host-versus-graft clonal ratios.

Sequencing was performed with immunoSEQ multiplex PCR; in TCRdb, only in-frame clones are kept and a portion is missing. The data show just under 90,000 clones, about four fifths seen once. The CDR3 is 16 amino acids. The germline V gene has CDR1 MGHRA and CDR2 YSYEKL. V lost 4 bases, J lost 0 bases, and 13 bases lay in between. The receptor comes from a human donor who received an intestinal transplant. This specimen was unstimulated CD8+ T cells sorted from spleen or lymph node cells, taken before intestinal transplant. This rearrangement joins TRBV4-1 to TRBJ2-1; D perhaps matches TRBD1 (6 bases). CDR3 sequence: CASSPRTASSYNEQFF. The CDR3 DNA sequence: TGCGCCAGCAGCCCCCGGACAGCTTCCTCCTACAATGAGCAGTTCTTC.